This TCR beta chain was obtained from a study of CD8 T cells in Susac syndrome. The CDR3 is made up of 14 amino acids. Germline CDR1 reads MNHNY; CDR2 reads SVGAGI (reference sequence). Trimming stripped 8 bases from V and 1 base from J, with 15 bases between. With random hexamers, about 0.45 to 1 ug RNA was reverse transcribed. In TCRdb, the immunoSEQ multiplex PCR reads were re-called with MiXCR into one record per CDR3 protein. The sample carries tens of thousands of distinct CDR3 sequences, approximately 96% recorded once. Material: CD8+ T cells from PBMCs. This sequence was found in a human donor with Susac syndrome. The rearrangement joins TRBV6-6 to TRBJ2-7, with D uncertain. CDR3 in amino acids: CASLVSGDSYEQYF. CDR3 sequence (DNA): TGTGCCAGCCTTGTTTCTGGGGATTCCTACGAGCAGTACTTC.